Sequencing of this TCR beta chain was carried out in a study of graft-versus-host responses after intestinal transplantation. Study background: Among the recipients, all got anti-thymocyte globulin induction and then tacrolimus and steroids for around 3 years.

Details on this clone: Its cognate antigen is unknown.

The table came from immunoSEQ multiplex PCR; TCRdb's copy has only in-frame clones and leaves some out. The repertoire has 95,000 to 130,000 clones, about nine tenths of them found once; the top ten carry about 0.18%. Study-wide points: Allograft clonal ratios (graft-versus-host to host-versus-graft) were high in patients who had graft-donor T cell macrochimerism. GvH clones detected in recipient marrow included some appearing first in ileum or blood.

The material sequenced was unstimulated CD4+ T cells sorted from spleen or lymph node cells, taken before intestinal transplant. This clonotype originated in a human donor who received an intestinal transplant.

The CDR3, as DNA: TGCGCCAGCAGCCAAGATGTAACGGGGAGGGGATATGGCTACACCTTC. As protein: CASSQDVTGRGYGYTF. V and J are TRBV4-1 and TRBJ1-2, with D perhaps matching TRBD1 (5 bases). Germline CDR1 is MGHRA and CDR2 is YSYEKL. The V and J ends lost 0 bases and 5 bases respectively, with 16 bases between them. The CDR3 has 16 residues.